These 22 T cell receptor beta chains were all obtained from the same sample, sequenced in a study of cytomegalovirus exposure and HLA in healthy donors. Primers for the PCR totalled 60 Vbeta and 13 Jbeta. The assay was immunoSEQ multiplex PCR, and TCRdb's table has in-frame clones only and misses some. This table holds tens of thousands of clones, over 75% found once. Sequencing was performed on PBMCs. The receptors stem from a girl aged 2 to 10 in good health and CMV-seropositive.

J is TRBJ2-7 and V is TRBV5-4; D is unresolved. V was clipped by 3 bases and J by 0 bases, with 7 bases between them. The CDR3 extends over 13 amino acids. The germline V gene encodes CDR1 SGHNT and CDR2 YYREEE (reference sequence). The CDR3 protein is CASSSQSSYEQYF. CDR3 DNA sequence: TGTGCCAGCAGCTCACAGAGCTCCTACGAGCAGTACTTC. The full variable domain, rest sourced from reference TRBV5-4 and TRBJ2-7, is ETGVTQSPTHLIKTRGQQVTLRCSSQSGHNTVSWYQQALGQGPQFIFQYYREEENGRGNFPPRFSGLQFPNYSSELNVNALELDDSALYLCASSSQSSYEQYFGPGTRLTVT.

This chain joins TRBV6-5 and TRBJ1-1; TRBD1 matches 7 bases. Per the germline V gene, CDR1 is MNHEY and CDR2 is SVGAGI. V shed 5 bases, J shed 1 base, and the junction held 4 bases outside the gene matches. The CDR3 is made up of 14 amino acids. CDR3 residues: CASSANRGNTEAFF. Here the CDR3 DNA reads TGTGCCAGCAGTGCGAACAGGGGGAACACTGAAGCTTTCTTT.

The count of this clone is one. The chain recombines TRBV30 with TRBJ1-1; TRBD1 matches at 8 bases. Germline CDR1 and CDR2: GTSNPN and SVGIG (reference sequence). This CDR3 has 12 residues. J gave up 12 bases and V 3 bases, and 9 bases lay outside the gene matches. This CDR3 is CAWSETDRVTFF. CDR3 in DNA: TGTGCCTGGAGCGAGACGGACAGGGTAACTTTCTTT.

The rearrangement joins TRBV6-5 to TRBJ2-3, with a tentative D call TRBD2 (5 bases). The length of the CDR3 is 14 residues. The germline V gene encodes CDR1 MNHEY and CDR2 SVGAGI. V dropped 6 bases and J dropped 1 base, with 11 bases sitting between them. The CDR3 coding sequence is TGTGCCAGCAGGTTCGAAGCGGGCACAGATACGCAGTATTTT. Residues: CASRFEAGTDTQYF.

This chain connects TRBV25-1 to TRBJ2-1; TRBD2 matches 12 bases. Germline V gene lookup returns CDR1 MGHDK and CDR2 SYGVNS. The CDR3 spans 15 residues. V lost 6 bases to trimming and J lost 4 bases; unmatched junction nucleotides: 4. CDR3 DNA sequence: TGTGCCAGCAGCCCGGGACTAGCGGGTTACAATGAGCAGTTCTTC. Encoded protein: CASSPGLAGYNEQFF.

The chain employs TRBV28 and TRBJ1-5, with D perhaps TRBD1 (6 bases). The germline CDR1 and CDR2 sequences are MDHEN and SYDVKM. V gave up 5 bases and J gave up 4 bases, with 12 bases separating them. The CDR3 length is 14 residues. CDR3 region: CASSPEQGNQPQHF. The DNA of the CDR3 is TGTGCCAGCAGTCCCGAGCAGGGGAATCAGCCCCAGCATTTT.

The gene calls are TRBV5-4 and TRBJ2-7, with 10 positions matching TRBD1. V gave up 5 bases and J gave up 5 bases; unmatched junction bases: 10. This CDR3 contains 15 residues. Germline assignment: CDR1 SGHNT and CDR2 YYREEE (reference sequence). This CDR3 reads CASSAPGQGTNEQYF. CDR3 nucleotide sequence: TGTGCCAGCAGTGCACCGGGACAGGGGACAAACGAGCAGTACTTC.

The V and J genes are TRBV19 and TRBJ1-2, with TRBD1 matching 9 bases. The CDR3 contains 16 residues. Germline-derived CDR1 and CDR2 are LNHDA and SQIVND (reference sequence). V lost 5 bases and J lost 2; bases outside the gene matches: 9. The CDR3 region is CASSFSSGTGNYGYTF. The DNA for the CDR3 is TGTGCCAGTAGTTTCAGCTCCGGGACAGGGAACTATGGCTACACCTTC.

The chain couples TRBV30 to TRBJ1-1, with a possible D match to TRBD1 (5 bases). The germline V gene encodes CDR1 GTSNPN and CDR2 SVGIG (reference sequence). The CDR3 has 13 residues. Trimming removed 2 bases at V and 4 bases at J, with 11 bases between. Written as DNA, the CDR3 is TGTGCCTGGAGTCCGGGGGGTTTCACTGAAGCTTTCTTT. This encodes CAWSPGGFTEAFF.

The chain couples TRBV7-6 to TRBJ2-7; the D gene is possibly TRBD2 (6 bases). V shed 8 bases and J shed 0 bases, with 11 bases lying between them. In germline, CDR1 is SGHVS, CDR2 FNYEAQ. The CDR3 loop spans 13 amino acids. The CDR3 DNA sequence: TGTGCCAGCGGGGAGGACTACTCCTACGAGCAGTACTTC. Its protein product is CASGEDYSYEQYF. Full variable domain (outside the CDR3, taken from reference TRBV7-6 and TRBJ2-7): GAGVSQSPRYKVTKRGQDVALRCDPISGHVSLYWYRQALGQGPEFLTYFNYEAQQDKSGLPNDRFSAERPEGSISTLTIQRTEQRDSAMYRCASGEDYSYEQYFGPGTRLTVT.

This clone was detected a few times. This chain connects TRBV28 to TRBJ1-4; D may be TRBD1 (6 bases). Germline values: CDR1 MDHEN, CDR2 SYDVKM. V was shortened by 1 base and J by 4 bases, with 13 bases between the two germline ends. The CDR3 totals 16 residues. The CDR3 reads CASSLSTGLGNEKLFF. The CDR3 DNA sequence: TGTGCCAGCAGTTTATCCACAGGGTTAGGTAATGAAAAACTGTTTTTT.

This clone came up a few times. The genes are TRBV19 and TRBJ1-5; D is unclear. Trimming left V 5 bases short and J 0 bases short, with 8 bases between. CDR1 and CDR2 from the germline V gene are LNHDA and SQIVND (reference sequence). This CDR3 has 14 residues. CDR3 DNA: TGTGCCAGTAGTTTGGTAGCTAGCAATCAGCCCCAGCATTTT. It encodes CASSLVASNQPQHF.

This clone came up a few times. V and J are TRBV10-1 and TRBJ2-1; weak D call: TRBD2 (6 bases). Germline loops: CDR1 WNHNN, CDR2 SYGVQD (reference sequence). V lost 10 bases and J 4 bases, leaving 14 bases between the germline ends. The CDR3 runs to 13 residues. The chain's CDR3 is CATRSGLYNEQFF. In nucleotides, the CDR3 is TGCGCCACCAGAAGCGGGCTATACAATGAGCAGTTCTTC.

The chain employs TRBV5-8 and TRBJ2-7; D is possibly TRBD2 (5 bases). CDR1 and CDR2 from the germline V gene are SGHTS and YDEGEE. Trimming cost V 2 bases and J 6 bases, with 12 bases left between them. The CDR3 has 13 amino acids. DNA of the CDR3: TGTGCCAGCAGCTTTATGGTGGGGAGCGAGCAGTACTTC. Translation gives CASSFMVGSEQYF.

This clone was counted once. The gene calls are TRBV19 and TRBJ2-2; D unclear. V was pared by 7 bases and J by 0 bases, with 6 bases between. CDR3 length equals 13 residues. The germline V gene encodes CDR1 LNHDA and CDR2 SQIVND (reference sequence). In DNA form, the CDR3 reads TGTGCCAGTAATTCAGCGAACACCGGGGAGCTGTTTTTT. Its translation is CASNSANTGELFF.

The rearrangement uses TRBV4-1 and TRBJ1-2; TRBD1 matches 10 bases. Unmatched junction bases numbered 2, after V lost 2 bases and J lost 2 bases. This CDR3 region has 15 residues. In germline, CDR1 is MGHRA, CDR2 YSYEKL. CDR3 amino acids: CASSQPGQGNYGYTF. DNA of the CDR3: TGCGCCAGCAGCCAACCGGGACAGGGGAACTATGGCTACACCTTC.

The chain joins TRBV23-1 to TRBJ1-5, with D perhaps TRBD1 (6 bases). TRBV23-1 is placed among ORFs of uncertain function. The V gene lost 2 bases and the J gene lost 9 bases, with 14 bases spanning the gap. The length of the CDR3 is 14 residues. CDR3 bases: TGCGCCAGCAGTCAAAGGCAGGGGCTGCGGCCCCAGCATTTT. Translated: CASSQRQGLRPQHF.

The chain carries TRBV19 and TRBJ1-5; D is unresolved. CDR3 length equals 14 residues. V was shortened by 1 base and J by 8 bases, with 12 bases between the two germline ends. CDR1 is LNHDA, CDR2 SQIVND, per germline (reference sequence). As DNA, the CDR3 is TGTGCCAGTAGTATAGGAGGGCCGAGAGAGCCCCAGCATTTT. Protein: CASSIGGPREPQHF.

The genes are TRBV4-1 and TRBJ2-1; weak D call: TRBD2 (6 bases). The CDR3 covers 17 residues. The V gene's germline CDR1 is MGHRA and CDR2 YSYEKL. V was shortened by 2 bases and J by 0 bases, with 14 bases between the two germline ends. The CDR3 DNA reads as TGCGCCAGCAGCCAAACGAGCTCTAGCGACTCCTACAATGAGCAGTTCTTC. Protein: CASSQTSSSDSYNEQFF.

This rearrangement joins TRBV28 to TRBJ1-1, with 7 bases identical to TRBD1. The CDR3 totals 14 residues. The germline V gene has CDR1 MDHEN and CDR2 SYDVKM. Losses at the gene ends were 6 bases for V and 4 bases for J; bases not matched to a gene: 8. DNA for the CDR3: TGTGCCAGCAGGCAGACAGGGAGCGGCACTGAAGCTTTCTTT. Translation gives CASRQTGSGTEAFF.

In this sample, this clone turned up once. The chain uses TRBV6-1 and TRBJ2-2; tentatively, D is TRBD2 (6 bases). CDR1 and CDR2 (germline): MNHNS, SASEGT. The CDR3 spans 13 residues. Deletions cut 9 bases from V and 3 bases from J, with 11 bases between. For the CDR3, the DNA is TGTGCCAGTACGGGACTTTACACCGGGGAGCTGTTTTTT. Its protein product is CASTGLYTGELFF.

The chain employs TRBV29-1 and TRBJ2-7, with D perhaps TRBD2 (5 bases). The CDR3 extends over 12 amino acids. The germline V gene encodes CDR1 SQVTM and CDR2 ANQGSEA. V dropped 4 bases and J dropped 0 bases, with 7 bases sitting between them. As DNA, the CDR3 is TGCAGCGTTGCTAGCAGCTCCTACGAGCAGTACTTC. It encodes CSVASSSYEQYF.